This T cell receptor (beta chain) originates from a study of cytomegalovirus exposure and HLA in healthy donors (dated by TCRdb to about 2017). Describing the broader study: In an earlier analysis of approximately 640 of the donors, roughly 300 Gb of sequence data and about 110 million unique TCR beta sequences from about 179 million T cells were reported. The number of donors typed differed by locus, with roughly 620-630 for A, B, C, DRB1 and DQB1, approximately 500 for DQA1, approximately 580 for DPA1, and some 470 for DPB1. In an earlier analysis of 500 to 650 of the donors, high-throughput TCR beta sequencing was used to judge whether each TCR beta V gene segment behaved as functional or pseudogenic. On average, roughly 200,000 unique TCR beta nucleotide sequences were sequenced per donor among several hundred genotyped donors of the cohort, with roughly 18% of those sequences being non-productive. The study aimed to test whether cataloging public T cell receptors could reveal signatures of past pathogen exposure. HLA typing covered class I and class II loci at four-digit resolution. A later genetic analysis took genome-wide SNP genotypes for about 55% of the 666 donors and used that subset as a discovery cohort. The later analysis used no new phenotypic data to find candidate immune exposures, relying instead on TCR beta sequences and their occurrence across donors. Of the approximately 370 genotyped donors, 81% were placed in the genetic ancestry cluster associated with self-reported Caucasian donors. An early release covering over 500 HLA-typed donors comprised approximately 300 gigabases of sequencing data and around 85 million unique TCR sequences. All discovery cohort repertoires had been generated using a single sequencing platform. Along with the approximately 700-subject first cohort, a separate validation cohort of roughly 110 different subjects was used. The study profiled the T cell repertoires of more than 500 subjects by immunosequencing and related them to cytomegalovirus serostatus. Donor age, sex, ethnicity and CMV serostatus were compiled alongside the repertoire data. A later analysis re-examined previously published TCR beta repertoires from hundreds of donors and added high-resolution HLA genotyping to investigate patterns of TCR occurrence. High-throughput TCR immunosequencing, statistical association of individual TCRs with disease status, and machine learning were combined to predict cytomegalovirus infection status. Roughly 5 DR-DQ haplotypes were handled as single units for association and clustering, since linkage in the cohort was strong. Results the study describes overall, beyond this receptor: According to a later analysis, parvovirus B19, influenza, CMV and Epstein-Barr virus appeared linked to several top co-occurrence clusters. Some IMGT-functional V segments, including TRBV6-2 and TRBV6-3, could not be distinguished by the 87-base-pair reads and were therefore excluded. A cluster of highly shared sequence variants was judged likely to represent a technical artifact of the sequencing pipeline. In a later analysis, around 15,000 TCR beta sequences were associated with specific HLA alleles at a false discovery rate of 0.05. Immune exposure information for the cohort was limited to CMV serostatus. According to a later analysis, most CMV-associated TCR beta chains appeared to be HLA-restricted, and the HLA associations seemed to be driven largely by CMV exposure. While some public TCRs were present in many individuals, most TCR sequences turned up only very rarely across donors. In a later analysis, HLA-associated TCR beta chains were found to be more clonally expanded and to have lower generation probabilities than equally common non-associated chains. An association between a missense DCLRE1C variant and V-gene and J-gene trimming of TCR beta chains was found in a later genetic analysis and replicated in an independent cohort. Linkage disequilibrium might explain the correlated functional status among segregating V segments, but an unknown experimental factor could not be excluded. The authors suggested that the approach could potentially be extended to other disease states and immunological phenotypes. In this cohort, only TCR beta chains were sequenced, and detectable features were limited by the absence of alpha or paired-chain data. In both the original and validation cohorts, the classifier was reported to diagnose cytomegalovirus status with high specificity and sensitivity. Because HLA typing was unavailable for some donors at each locus, only the typed subset was used in association tests. When HLA alleles, especially DR and DQ, strongly co-occurred, attributing TCR associations to individual alleles was difficult. Around 16 rarely observed V segments, including chromosome 9 orphons, were excluded from the earlier analysis of some 590 of the donors because counts were too low. In vitro tests confirmed that a few of the cytomegalovirus-associated TCR beta chains recognize cytomegalovirus antigens. Roughly uniform sequencing depth across donors was assumed in presence/absence analyses, although this assumption may not hold. A further reported finding was that TCR beta sequences accurately predicted the HLA-A and HLA-B alleles for most subjects in the first cohort. Compared with the approximately 670-donor mean, donors in an Asian-associated ancestry cluster had fewer N-insertions in productive TCRs, according to a later genetic analysis. In an earlier analysis of 450 to 750 of the donors, most TCR beta V segments appeared in productive rearrangements about 87% or about 30% of the time, broadly matching IMGT annotations. A total of 150 to 200 TCR beta chains were listed by the study as associated with cytomegalovirus. In a later analysis, the rate of TCR association differed among HLA loci, with DRB1 alleles having the most associated TCRs and HLA-C alleles having the fewest.

Library method: the immunoSEQ multiplex PCR assay. The multiplex PCR relied on a mix of 60 forward primers for TCR Vbeta segments and 13 reverse primers for TCR Jbeta segments. The CDR3 region of rearranged TCR beta genes was amplified from genomic DNA with a multiplex PCR assay. The amplified TCR beta libraries were sequenced on the Illumina HiSeq System as 87-base-pair reads. The study's own analysis went as follows. A later analysis counted around 72 million unique TCR beta chains across the 690 or so repertoires, and some 11 million of these chains were shared by at least two donors. To remove PCR and sequencing errors, raw reads were error-corrected and collapsed into unique sequences using a nearest-neighbor algorithm that merged closely related sequences. Alignment of CDR3 sequences to IMGT reference sequences was used to assign V, D and J gene segments. Each retained sequence needed at least a six-nucleotide match to both a V gene segment and a J gene segment. Rearrangements were classified as productive when the CDR3 lacked stop codons and remained in frame with V and J, and all other rearrangements were classified as non-productive. CDR3 was defined by IMGT convention, running from the second conserved V-encoded cysteine to the conserved J-encoded phenylalanine. The earlier analysis of about 610 of the donors excluded any sequence lacking an unambiguous match to a single V gene segment. An earlier analysis of a few hundred of the donors classified V segments as functional when productive rearrangements were above 56.7% and as segregating when the standard deviation between donors was above 5%. A statistical classification framework was developed to diagnose cytomegalovirus status using the catalog of TCR beta chain sequences. In a later analysis, TCR nucleotide sequences were compared against IMGT/GENE-DB human TR gene sequences so that V and J genes could be assigned. Using the TCRdist pipeline, a later analysis assigned CDR3 sequences along with most-parsimonious VDJ recombination scenarios. In a later analysis, every TCR beta chain was defined by the combination of its CDR3 amino acid sequence and its V-gene family, and reads without a unique V-gene family were dropped. In a later analysis, 450 to 600 highly shared, low-generation-probability nucleotide sequences were removed to address suspected cross-contamination and a sequencing artifact. In a later analysis, a clonal expansion index for each public chain was calculated from normalized within-repertoire ranks of inferred template counts. In a later analysis, generation probabilities were computed using a VDJ recombination model fitted to out-of-frame rearrangements, and the results were checked against IGoR. Hypergeometric tests were used in a later analysis to score TCR-TCR, TCR-HLA and TCR-CMV co-occurrence, with a repertoire-size bias correction applied to the TCR pairs. In a later analysis, false discovery rates were estimated by permuting HLA or CMV assignments 20 times. A later analysis grouped co-occurring TCRs with DBSCAN, adding TCRdist sequence similarity when clustering within HLA-allele-positive subsets. Repertoires with fewer than 30,000 or more than 120,000 public chains, plus five repertoires with anomalous nucleotide sharing, were excluded from co-occurrence clustering. TCRdb holds this immuneACCESS table with in-frame rearrangements only. Some clones are missing; in checked studies, unresolved V genes explain under half, and the rest has no known cause. That table furnishes V, J and clone size, whereas the DNA furnished D and trimming. This sample's table carries under 200,000 clones. 0.65% to 0.9% of the sample is in the top ten clones.

There are 15 amino acids in the CDR3, from cysteine to phenylalanine inclusive. CDR3 DNA is the only sequence kept; it has 45 bases, read in frame from the first base. The CDR1 and CDR2 encoded by the germline V gene are SQVTM and ANQGSEA. The cohort consisted of approximately 690 healthy bone marrow donors. Cohort members were all nominally healthy when sampled, although unrecorded immune exposures were likely present. The donor tested CMV seropositive, placing the donor among the roughly 300 seropositive members of the cohort. A peripheral blood sample was collected from each donor, and TCR beta sequencing was performed on peripheral blood mononuclear cells. The Qiagen DNeasy Blood Extraction Kit was used to extract genomic DNA from the blood cell samples. Comments on this clone: Its recognized antigen is unknown. One junction end does not reproduce the germline sequence, and a read error may be involved.

The source of this sequence is a woman younger than 35 in good health and CMV-seropositive. In this chain, TRBV29-1 is recombined with TRBJ2-7; TRBD1 agrees with 8 junctional bases. The sequenced sample consisted of PBMCs. The sequence in DNA is TGCAGCGTAGCCGGCGCGACAGGGGCCTCCAACGAGCAGTACTTC. Protein translation: CSVAGATGASNEQYF.